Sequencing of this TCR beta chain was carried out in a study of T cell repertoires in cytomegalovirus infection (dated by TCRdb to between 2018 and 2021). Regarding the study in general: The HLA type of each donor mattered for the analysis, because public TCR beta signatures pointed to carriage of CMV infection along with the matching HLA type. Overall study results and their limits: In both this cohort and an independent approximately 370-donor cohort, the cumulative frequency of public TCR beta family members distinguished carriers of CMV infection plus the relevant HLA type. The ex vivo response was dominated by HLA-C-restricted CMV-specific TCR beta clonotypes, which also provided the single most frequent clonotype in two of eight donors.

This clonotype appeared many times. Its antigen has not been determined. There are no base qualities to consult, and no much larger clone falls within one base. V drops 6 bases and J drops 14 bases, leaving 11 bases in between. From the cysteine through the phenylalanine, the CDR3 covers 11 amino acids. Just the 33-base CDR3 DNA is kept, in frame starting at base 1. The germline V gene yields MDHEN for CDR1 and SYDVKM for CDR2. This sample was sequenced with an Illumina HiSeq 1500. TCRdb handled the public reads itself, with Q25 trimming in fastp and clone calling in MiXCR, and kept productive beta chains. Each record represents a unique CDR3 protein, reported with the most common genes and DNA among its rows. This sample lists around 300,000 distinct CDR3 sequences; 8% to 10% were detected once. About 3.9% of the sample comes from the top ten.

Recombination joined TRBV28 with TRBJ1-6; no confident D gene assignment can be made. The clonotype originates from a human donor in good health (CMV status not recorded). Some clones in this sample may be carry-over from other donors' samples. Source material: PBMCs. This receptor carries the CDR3 CASRLLGSLHF. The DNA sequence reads TGTGCCAGCAGGCTACTTGGGTCCCTCCACTTT. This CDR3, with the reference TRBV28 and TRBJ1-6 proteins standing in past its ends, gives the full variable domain DVKVTQSSRYLVKRTGEKVFLECVQDMDHENMFWYRQDPGLGLRLIYFSYDVKMKEKGDIPEGYSVSREKKERFSLILESASTNQTSMYLCASRLLGSLHFGNGTRLTVT.